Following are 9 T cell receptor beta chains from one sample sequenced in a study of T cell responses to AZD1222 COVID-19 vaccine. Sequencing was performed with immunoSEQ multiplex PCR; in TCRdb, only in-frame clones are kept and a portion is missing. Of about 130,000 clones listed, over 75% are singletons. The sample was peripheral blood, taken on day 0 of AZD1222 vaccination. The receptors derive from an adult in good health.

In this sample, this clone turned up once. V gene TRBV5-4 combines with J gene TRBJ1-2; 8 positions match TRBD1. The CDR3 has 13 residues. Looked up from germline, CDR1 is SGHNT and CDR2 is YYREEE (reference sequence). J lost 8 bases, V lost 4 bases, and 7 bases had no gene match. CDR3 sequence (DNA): TGTGCCAGCAGCCCAGGGGGCGCGGAGGGCTACACCTTC. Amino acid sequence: CASSPGGAEGYTF.

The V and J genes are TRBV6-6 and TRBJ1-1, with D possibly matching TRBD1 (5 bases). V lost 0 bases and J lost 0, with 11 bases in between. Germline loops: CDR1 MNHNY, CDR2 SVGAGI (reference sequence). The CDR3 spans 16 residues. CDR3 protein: CASSYSEGPMNTEAFF. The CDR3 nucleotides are TGTGCCAGCAGTTACTCCGAGGGGCCAATGAACACTGAAGCTTTCTTT.

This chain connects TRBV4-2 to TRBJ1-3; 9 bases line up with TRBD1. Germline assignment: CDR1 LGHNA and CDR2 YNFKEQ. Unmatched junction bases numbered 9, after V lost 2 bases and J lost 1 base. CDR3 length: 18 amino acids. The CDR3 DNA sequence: TGTGCCAGCAGCCAAAACGCACAGGGGGCTGGTTCTGGAAACACCATATATTTT. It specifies CASSQNAQGAGSGNTIYF.

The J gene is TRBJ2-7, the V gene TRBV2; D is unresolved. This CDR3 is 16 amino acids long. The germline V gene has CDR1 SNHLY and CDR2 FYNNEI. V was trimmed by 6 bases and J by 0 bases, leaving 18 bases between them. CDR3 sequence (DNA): TGTGCCAGCAGGTCTCCAACAGCGACCAGCTCCTACGAGCAGTACTTC. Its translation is CASRSPTATSSYEQYF.

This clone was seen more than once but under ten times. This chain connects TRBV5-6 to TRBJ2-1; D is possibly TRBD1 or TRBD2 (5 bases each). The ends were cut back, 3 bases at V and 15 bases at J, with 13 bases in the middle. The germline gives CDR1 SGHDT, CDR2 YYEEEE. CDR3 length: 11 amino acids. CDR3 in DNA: TGTGCCAGCAGCTCTTCTCGGGGACGGTTCTTC. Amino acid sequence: CASSSSRGRFF.

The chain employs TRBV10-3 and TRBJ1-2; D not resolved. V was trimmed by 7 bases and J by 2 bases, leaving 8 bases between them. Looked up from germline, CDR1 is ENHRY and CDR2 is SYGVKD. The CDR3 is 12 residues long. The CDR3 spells CAIMGLNYGYTF. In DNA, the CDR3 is TGTGCCATCATGGGCCTAAACTATGGCTACACCTTC.

For the CDR3, the DNA is TGCGCCAGCAGCCCTCTGATCCTAGCGGGGGCCACAGATACGCAGTATTTT. It codes for CASSPLILAGATDTQYF. This chain links TRBV5-1 with TRBJ2-3; TRBD2 aligns across 10 bases. The V and J ends lost 4 bases and 2 bases, in that order; junction bases with no gene match: 10. CDR1 and CDR2 (germline): SGHRS, YFSETQ. This CDR3 is built from 17 residues.

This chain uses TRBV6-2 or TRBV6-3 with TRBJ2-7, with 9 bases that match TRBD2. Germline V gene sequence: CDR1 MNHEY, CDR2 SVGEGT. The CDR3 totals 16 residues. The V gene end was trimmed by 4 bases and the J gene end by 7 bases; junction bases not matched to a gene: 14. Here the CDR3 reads CASSSHQGGGAQEQYF. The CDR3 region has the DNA TGTGCCAGCAGTTCCCACCAGGGCGGGGGGGCCCAAGAGCAGTACTTC.

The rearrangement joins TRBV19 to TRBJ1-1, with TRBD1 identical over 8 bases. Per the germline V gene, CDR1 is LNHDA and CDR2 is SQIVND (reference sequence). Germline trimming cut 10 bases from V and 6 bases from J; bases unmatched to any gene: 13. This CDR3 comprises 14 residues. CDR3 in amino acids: CATSGGQVTAEAFF. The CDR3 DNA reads TGTGCCACCTCAGGGGGACAGGTCACGGCTGAAGCTTTCTTT.